The rows below give T cell receptor beta chains drawn from one sample of a study of tissue T cells after allogeneic stem cell transplantation. Data came from immunoSEQ multiplex PCR; TCRdb stores just in-frame clones and leaves some out. The table has several thousand clones, around 62% seen once. Specimen: duodenum tissue, collected at autopsy. Source of these receptors: a woman aged 18 to 55 with breast cancer. CDR3s include the opening cysteine and the closing phenylalanine or tryptophan. Fields, in order: clone size, V gene, D gene, CDR3 length, J gene, CDR3 DNA, CDR3 protein. The D gene is left open where the match is weak. Size is omitted from some rows. Given values are once, few, many or a class for expanded clones.

clone_size: medium-sized
v_call: TRBV14
d_call: TRBD2
cdr3_length: 16
j_call: TRBJ2-3
cdr3_nt: TGTGCCAGCAGCCAAGGGACTAGCGGGGGGGCAGATACGCAGTATTTT
cdr3_aa: CASSQGTSGGADTQYF

clone_size: -
v_call: TRBV28
d_call: -
cdr3_length: 12
j_call: TRBJ2-7
cdr3_nt: TGTGCCAGCAGTCTGATTCTCGGCGAGCAGTACTTC
cdr3_aa: CASSLILGEQYF

clone_size: -
v_call: TRBV25-1
d_call: TRBD1
cdr3_length: 15
j_call: TRBJ2-5
cdr3_nt: TGTGCCAGCAGTGAATCCACCGGACAGGGGGAGACCCAGTACTTC
cdr3_aa: CASSESTGQGETQYF

clone_size: -
v_call: TRBV5-4
d_call: -
cdr3_length: 12
j_call: TRBJ2-5
cdr3_nt: TGTGCCAGCAGCCAGGGCGCGGAGACCCAGTACTTC
cdr3_aa: CASSQGAETQYF

clone_size: -
v_call: TRBV6-5
d_call: -
cdr3_length: 13
j_call: TRBJ2-7
cdr3_nt: TGTGCCAGCAGTTACGTCGGGGGCTACGAGCAGTACTTC
cdr3_aa: CASSYVGGYEQYF

clone_size: -
v_call: TRBV14
d_call: -
cdr3_length: 15
j_call: TRBJ2-6
cdr3_nt: TGTGCCAGCAGCCAATATCTCTCTGGGGCCAACGTCCTGACTTTC
cdr3_aa: CASSQYLSGANVLTF

clone_size: few
v_call: TRBV10-3
d_call: TRBD2
cdr3_length: 16
j_call: TRBJ2-1
cdr3_nt: TGTGCCATCAGTGAGTCTGGGAGACTAGCCAACAATGAGCAGTTCTTC
cdr3_aa: CAISESGRLANNEQFF

clone_size: -
v_call: TRBV7-2
d_call: TRBD2
cdr3_length: 14
j_call: TRBJ2-7
cdr3_nt: TGTGCCAGCAGTTCGAGGACTAGAGGTTACGAGCAGTACTTC
cdr3_aa: CASSSRTRGYEQYF

clone_size: -
v_call: TRBV5-4
d_call: -
cdr3_length: 14
j_call: TRBJ1-1
cdr3_nt: TGTGCCAGCAGGTCGGGGGTAAATCCAGAGGAAGCTTTCTTT
cdr3_aa: CASRSGVNPEEAFF

clone_size: large
v_call: TRBV6-2/TRBV6-3
d_call: TRBD2
cdr3_length: 16
j_call: TRBJ2-3
cdr3_nt: TGTGCCAGCAGTTACGGCTCGGGACTAGTCTCAGATACGCAGTATTTT
cdr3_aa: CASSYGSGLVSDTQYF

clone_size: -
v_call: TRBV5-1
d_call: -
cdr3_length: 14
j_call: TRBJ2-3
cdr3_nt: TGCGCCAGCAGCTTGGAATGGAACACAGATACGCAGTATTTT
cdr3_aa: CASSLEWNTDTQYF

clone_size: -
v_call: TRBV18
d_call: -
cdr3_length: 13
j_call: TRBJ1-1
cdr3_nt: TGTGCCAGCTCACCCCCGGGCGCGGGGGAGGCTTTCTTT
cdr3_aa: CASSPPGAGEAFF

clone_size: -
v_call: TRBV11-3
d_call: -
cdr3_length: 12
j_call: TRBJ2-5
cdr3_nt: TGTGCCAGCAGCGCTGGCCAAGAGACCCAGTACTTC
cdr3_aa: CASSAGQETQYF

clone_size: once
v_call: TRBV4-1
d_call: -
cdr3_length: 12
j_call: TRBJ2-1
cdr3_nt: TGCGCCAGCAGCCAAGATTGGGGGGAGCAGTTCTTC
cdr3_aa: CASSQDWGEQFF

clone_size: few
v_call: TRBV6-4
d_call: -
cdr3_length: 15
j_call: TRBJ1-3
cdr3_nt: TGTGCCAGCACGCGATGGCAGGGGCAGGTTCACACCATATATTTT
cdr3_aa: CASTRWQGQVHTIYF

clone_size: -
v_call: TRBV10-3
d_call: TRBD1
cdr3_length: 13
j_call: TRBJ1-1
cdr3_nt: TGTGCCATCCGGGACAGGGCGAACACTGAAGCTTTCTTT
cdr3_aa: CAIRDRANTEAFF

clone_size: -
v_call: TRBV18
d_call: -
cdr3_length: 14
j_call: TRBJ2-2
cdr3_nt: TGTGCCAGCTCCGTGACAGGCTACACCGGGGAGCTGTTTTTT
cdr3_aa: CASSVTGYTGELFF

clone_size: -
v_call: TRBV19
d_call: -
cdr3_length: 15
j_call: TRBJ2-7
cdr3_nt: TGTGCCAGTAGTATAGGCGGGACCGACGACTACGAGCAGTACTTC
cdr3_aa: CASSIGGTDDYEQYF

clone_size: -
v_call: TRBV5-1
d_call: TRBD2
cdr3_length: 16
j_call: TRBJ2-3
cdr3_nt: TGCGCCAGCAGCCGACCAACTAGCGGGAGAGGAGATACGCAGTATTTT
cdr3_aa: CASSRPTSGRGDTQYF

clone_size: -
v_call: TRBV4-2
d_call: -
cdr3_length: 15
j_call: TRBJ2-7
cdr3_nt: TGTGCCAGCAGCCAAGAGGCTAGTATGTCCCACGAGCAGTACTTC
cdr3_aa: CASSQEASMSHEQYF

clone_size: -
v_call: TRBV5-1
d_call: TRBD1
cdr3_length: 14
j_call: TRBJ1-4
cdr3_nt: TGCGCCAGCAGGTGGACAGGGGATAATGAAAAACTGTTTTTT
cdr3_aa: CASRWTGDNEKLFF

clone_size: -
v_call: TRBV7-2
d_call: -
cdr3_length: 15
j_call: TRBJ2-1
cdr3_nt: TGTGCCAGCAGCGTTGGGAGGGGGGGTGAGAATGAGCAGTTCTTC
cdr3_aa: CASSVGRGGENEQFF

clone_size: few
v_call: TRBV6-2/TRBV6-3
d_call: -
cdr3_length: 12
j_call: TRBJ2-5
cdr3_nt: TGTGCCAGCAGTTCTCCTGGGGGGACCCAGTACTTC
cdr3_aa: CASSSPGGTQYF

clone_size: few
v_call: TRBV28
d_call: -
cdr3_length: 14
j_call: TRBJ2-4
cdr3_nt: TGTGCCAGCACCGGAAACGAGGCCAAAAACATTCAGTACTTC
cdr3_aa: CASTGNEAKNIQYF

clone_size: -
v_call: TRBV7-6
d_call: -
cdr3_length: 13
j_call: TRBJ2-5
cdr3_nt: TGTGCCAGCAGCTTAGGGAGCCAAGAGACCCAGTACTTC
cdr3_aa: CASSLGSQETQYF

clone_size: -
v_call: TRBV5-1
d_call: TRBD2
cdr3_length: 15
j_call: TRBJ2-1
cdr3_nt: TGCGCCAGCAGCGGTACTAGCGGGGGCTACAATGAGCAGTTCTTC
cdr3_aa: CASSGTSGGYNEQFF

clone_size: few
v_call: TRBV19
d_call: -
cdr3_length: 15
j_call: TRBJ1-2
cdr3_nt: TGTGCCAGTAGTCTAGGGGACATCTCGAACTATGGCTACACCTTC
cdr3_aa: CASSLGDISNYGYTF

clone_size: -
v_call: TRBV10-3
d_call: -
cdr3_length: 15
j_call: TRBJ1-1
cdr3_nt: TGTGCCGTCAGTGCTGACGACGGGAGGAACACTGAAGCTTTCTTT
cdr3_aa: CAVSADDGRNTEAFF

clone_size: -
v_call: TRBV4-1
d_call: -
cdr3_length: 17
j_call: TRBJ1-5
cdr3_nt: TGCGCCAGCAGCCAAGAGTCGGCAGGCTATAGCAATCAGCCCCAGCATTTT
cdr3_aa: CASSQESAGYSNQPQHF

clone_size: -
v_call: TRBV7-2
d_call: -
cdr3_length: 14
j_call: TRBJ1-6
cdr3_nt: TGTGCCAGCAGCGAGGAGCCCGTTAGTTCACCCCTCCACTTT
cdr3_aa: CASSEEPVSSPLHF

clone_size: -
v_call: TRBV5-6
d_call: -
cdr3_length: 14
j_call: TRBJ1-5
cdr3_nt: TGTGCCAGCAGCCCCTGGACAGACAATCAGCCCCAGCATTTT
cdr3_aa: CASSPWTDNQPQHF

clone_size: -
v_call: TRBV7-6
d_call: TRBD2
cdr3_length: 17
j_call: TRBJ2-5
cdr3_nt: TGTGCCAGCAGCTTTTGGGGAGAGCGGGGGGCCCAAGAGACCCAGTACTTC
cdr3_aa: CASSFWGERGAQETQYF

clone_size: once
v_call: TRBV7-2
d_call: TRBD2
cdr3_length: 15
j_call: TRBJ2-3
cdr3_nt: TGTGCCAGCAGCCCTAGCCGACTAGCGACAGATACGCAGTATTTT
cdr3_aa: CASSPSRLATDTQYF

clone_size: few
v_call: TRBV30
d_call: -
cdr3_length: 11
j_call: TRBJ1-1
cdr3_nt: TGTGCCTGGATTCGGCGTACTGAAGCTTTCTTT
cdr3_aa: CAWIRRTEAFF

clone_size: -
v_call: TRBV18
d_call: -
cdr3_length: 15
j_call: TRBJ1-5
cdr3_nt: TGTGCCAGCTCACCCAAGGTGGGGGGCAATCAGCCCCAGCATTTT
cdr3_aa: CASSPKVGGNQPQHF

clone_size: once
v_call: TRBV18
d_call: -
cdr3_length: 13
j_call: TRBJ2-3
cdr3_nt: TGCGCCAGCTCACCGGATGCTCCAGATACGCAGTATTTT
cdr3_aa: CASSPDAPDTQYF

clone_size: few
v_call: TRBV19
d_call: -
cdr3_length: 17
j_call: TRBJ1-2
cdr3_nt: TGTGCCAGTAGTATACTGTCGTCCGGCGGAGCTAACTATGGCTACACCTTC
cdr3_aa: CASSILSSGGANYGYTF